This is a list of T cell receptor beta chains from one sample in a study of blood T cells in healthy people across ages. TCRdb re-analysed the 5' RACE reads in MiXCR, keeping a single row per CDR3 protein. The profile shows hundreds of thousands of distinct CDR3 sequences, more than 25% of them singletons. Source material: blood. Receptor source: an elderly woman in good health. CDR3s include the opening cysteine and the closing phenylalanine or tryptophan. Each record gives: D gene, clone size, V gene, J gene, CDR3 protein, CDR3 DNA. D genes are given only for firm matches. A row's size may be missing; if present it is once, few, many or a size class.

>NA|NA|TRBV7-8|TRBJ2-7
CASSNQGGYEQYF
TGTGCCAGCAGCAACCAAGGGGGGTACGAGCAGTACTTC
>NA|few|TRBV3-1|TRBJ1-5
CASSQGPSGNQPQHF
TGTGCCAGCAGCCAAGGCCCCAGTGGCAATCAGCCCCAGCATTTT
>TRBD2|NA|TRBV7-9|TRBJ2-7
CASRPYGTSGGSYEQYF
TGTGCCAGCAGGCCCTACGGAACTAGCGGGGGTTCCTACGAGCAGTACTTC
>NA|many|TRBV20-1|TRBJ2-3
CSPLERVSTDTQYF
TGCAGCCCCCTGGAGCGAGTTAGCACAGATACGCAGTATTTT
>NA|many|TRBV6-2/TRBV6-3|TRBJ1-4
CASPGWRLLGVTTNEKLFF
TGTGCCAGCCCCGGATGGAGACTACTGGGTGTTACAACTAATGAAAAACTGTTTTTT
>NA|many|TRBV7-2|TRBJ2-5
CASSFQGGQETQYF
TGCGCCAGCAGCTTCCAGGGGGGGCAAGAGACCCAGTACTTC
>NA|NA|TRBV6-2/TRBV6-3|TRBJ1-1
CASSYSIRGMADTEAFF
TGTGCCAGCAGTTATAGTATTCGGGGGATGGCGGACACTGAAGCTTTCTTT
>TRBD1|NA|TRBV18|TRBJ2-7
CAGSQGQGAGEQYF
TGTGCCGGCTCCCAAGGACAGGGGGCTGGCGAGCAGTACTTC
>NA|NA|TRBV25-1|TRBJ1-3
CASSEYSGPGNTIYF
TGTGCCAGCAGTGAATATAGCGGCCCTGGAAACACCATATATTTT
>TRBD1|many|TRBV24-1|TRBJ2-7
CATSDRYRGNEQYF
TGTGCCACCAGTGATCGCTACAGGGGAAACGAGCAGTACTTC
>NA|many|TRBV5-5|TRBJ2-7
CASSLWGWANYEQYF
TGTGCCAGCAGCTTGTGGGGGTGGGCTAACTACGAGCAGTACTTC
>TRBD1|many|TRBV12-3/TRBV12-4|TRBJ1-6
CASRGQGGSPLHF
TGTGCCAGCAGGGGACAGGGTGGTTCACCCCTCCACTTT
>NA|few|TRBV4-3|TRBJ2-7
CASSPRLGAEQYF
TGCGCCAGCAGCCCCCGACTAGGCGCCGAGCAGTACTTC
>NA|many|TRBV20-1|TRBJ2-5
CSAPPGNRVAETQYF
TGCAGTGCTCCACCCGGAAACAGGGTAGCAGAGACCCAGTACTTC
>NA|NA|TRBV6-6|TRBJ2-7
CVSSYSMGATYEQYF
TGTGTCAGCAGTTACTCCATGGGAGCCACCTACGAGCAGTACTTC
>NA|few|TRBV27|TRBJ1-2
CASRIDPGYGYTF
TGTGCCAGCAGAATTGATCCGGGCTATGGCTACACCTTC
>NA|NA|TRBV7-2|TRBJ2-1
CASSLRHGRGGETQFF
TGTGCCAGCAGCTTACGGCATGGCAGGGGAGGAGAGACCCAGTTCTTC
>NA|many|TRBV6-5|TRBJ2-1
CASSYGGRSSYNEQFF
TGTGCCAGCAGTTACGGTGGACGGAGCTCCTACAATGAGCAGTTCTTC
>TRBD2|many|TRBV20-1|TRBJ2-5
CSARTGGPETQYF
TGCAGTGCTAGGACGGGGGGGCCGGAGACCCAGTACTTC
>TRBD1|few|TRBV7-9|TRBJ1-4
CASSSDRGRNEKLFF
TGTGCCAGCAGCTCCGACAGGGGGCGTAATGAAAAACTGTTTTTT
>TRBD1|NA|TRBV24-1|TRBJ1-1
CATRGTGESTEAFF
TGTGCCACCCGCGGGACAGGGGAAAGCACTGAAGCTTTCTTT
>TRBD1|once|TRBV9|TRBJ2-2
CASSRDRMHTGELFF
TGTGCCAGCAGCCGGGACAGGATGCACACCGGGGAGCTGTTTTTT
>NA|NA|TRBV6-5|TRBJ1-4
CASSYYRAVGPNEKLFF
TGTGCCAGCAGTTACTACCGGGCGGTGGGTCCTAATGAAAAACTGTTTTTT
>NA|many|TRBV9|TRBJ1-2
CASSVDWQGGYTF
TGTGCCAGCAGCGTAGACTGGCAGGGAGGCTACACCTTC
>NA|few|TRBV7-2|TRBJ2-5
CASSPEVEETQYF
TGTGCCAGCAGTCCTGAGGTTGAAGAGACCCAGTACTTC
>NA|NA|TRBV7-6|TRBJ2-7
CASSRGSPTYYEQYF
TGTGCCAGCAGCCGAGGATCCCCCACTTACTACGAGCAGTACTTC
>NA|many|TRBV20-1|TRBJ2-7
CSARDPGAGTYEQYF
TGCAGTGCTAGAGATCCCGGGGCTGGCACCTACGAGCAGTACTTC
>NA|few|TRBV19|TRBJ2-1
CAGTPPSPGGTYNEQFF
TGTGCCGGAACCCCTCCTTCCCCTGGAGGCACCTACAATGAGCAGTTCTTC
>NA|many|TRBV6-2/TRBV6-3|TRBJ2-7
CASSYRGQIYEQYF
TGTGCCAGCAGTTACAGAGGACAGATCTACGAGCAGTACTTC
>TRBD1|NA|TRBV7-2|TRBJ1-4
CASSQEGAREKLFF
TGTGCCAGCAGCCAAGAGGGGGCCAGGGAAAAACTGTTTTTT
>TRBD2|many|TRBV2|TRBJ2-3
CASRWPLAGRPSTDTQYF
TGTGCCAGCAGGTGGCCACTAGCGGGGCGTCCTAGCACAGATACGCAGTATTTT
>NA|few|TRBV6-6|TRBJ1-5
CASSPTTRFNSNQPQHF
TGTGCCAGCAGTCCAACCACCCGTTTTAATAGCAATCAGCCCCAGCATTTT
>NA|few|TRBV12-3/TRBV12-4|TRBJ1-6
CASSDRISYNSPLHF
TGTGCCAGCAGTGACAGAATCTCCTATAATTCACCCCTCCACTTT
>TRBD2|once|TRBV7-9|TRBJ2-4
CASSWTSGGVAKNIQYF
TGTGCCAGCAGCTGGACTAGCGGGGGAGTAGCCAAAAACATTCAGTACTTC
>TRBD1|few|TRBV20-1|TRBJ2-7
CSAPDGQGLPYEQYF
TGCAGTGCCCCCGACGGACAGGGGTTGCCCTACGAGCAGTACTTC
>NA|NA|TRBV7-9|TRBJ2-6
CASSMDTSGANVLTF
TGTGCCAGCAGCATGGACACTTCGGGGGCCAACGTCCTGACTTTC
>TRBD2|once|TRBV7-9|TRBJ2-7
CASSAGLADEYEQYF
TGTGCCAGCAGCGCGGGACTAGCGGACGAATACGAGCAGTACTTC
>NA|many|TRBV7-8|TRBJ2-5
CASSLLARRQSQETQYF
TGTGCCAGCAGCTTACTCGCCCGTCGACAGAGTCAAGAGACCCAGTACTTC
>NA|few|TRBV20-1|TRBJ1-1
CSASRFTPTDTEAFF
TGCAGTGCTAGTCGCTTTACTCCGACGGACACTGAAGCTTTCTTT
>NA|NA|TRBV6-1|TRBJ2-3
CATLTGYTDTQYF
TGTGCCACCCTGACGGGATACACAGATACGCAGTATTTT
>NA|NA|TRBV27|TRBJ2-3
CASEDTQYF
TGTGCCAGCGAAGATACGCAGTATTTT
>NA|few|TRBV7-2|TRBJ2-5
CASSLEGGDGPRYF
TGTGCCAGCAGCTTAGAGGGCGGGGACGGCCCCCGGTACTTC
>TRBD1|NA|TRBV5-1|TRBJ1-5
CASSWTGEQPQHF
TGCGCCAGCAGCTGGACAGGCGAGCAGCCCCAGCATTTT
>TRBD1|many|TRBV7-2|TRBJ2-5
CASSAGQGMLGRETQYF
TGTGCCAGCAGCGCGGGACAGGGAATGTTGGGCCGAGAGACCCAGTACTTC
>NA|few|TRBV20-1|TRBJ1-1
CSAREGGRMNTEAFF
TGCAGTGCTAGAGAGGGGGGACGGATGAACACTGAAGCTTTCTTT
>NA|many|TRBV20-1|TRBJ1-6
CSASDRGGNSPLHF
TGCAGTGCTAGTGACAGAGGTGGGAATTCACCCCTCCACTTT
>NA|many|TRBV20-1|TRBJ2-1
CSASGRSSYNEQFF
TGCAGTGCCTCGGGACGGAGCTCCTACAATGAGCAGTTCTTC
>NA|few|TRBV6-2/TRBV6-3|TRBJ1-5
CASGWTGGVVNQPQHF
TGTGCCAGCGGATGGACGGGGGGGGTTGTAAATCAGCCCCAGCATTTT
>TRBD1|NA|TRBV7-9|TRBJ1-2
CASSLGQSTYGYTF
TGTGCCAGCAGCCTGGGACAGTCAACCTATGGCTACACCTTC
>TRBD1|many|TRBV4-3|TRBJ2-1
CASSLGQGRYNEQFF
TGCGCCAGCAGCCTCGGACAGGGGCGCTACAATGAGCAGTTCTTC
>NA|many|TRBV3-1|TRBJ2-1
CASSQGTPGAYNEQFF
TGTGCCAGCAGCCAAGGAACCCCGGGGGCCTACAATGAGCAGTTCTTC
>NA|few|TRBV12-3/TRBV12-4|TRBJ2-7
CASSLVIEQYF
TGTGCCAGCAGTTTGGTTATTGAGCAGTACTTC
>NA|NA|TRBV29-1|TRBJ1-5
CSVAEGTGHQPQHF
TGCAGCGTTGCAGAGGGTACAGGGCACCAGCCCCAGCATTTT
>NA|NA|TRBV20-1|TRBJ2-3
CSATGPGADTQYF
TGCAGTGCTACGGGCCCCGGGGCAGATACGCAGTATTTT
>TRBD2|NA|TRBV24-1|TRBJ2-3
CATLPSGSEATSTDTQYF
TGTGCCACGCTTCCTAGCGGGAGCGAAGCAACAAGCACAGATACGCAGTATTTT
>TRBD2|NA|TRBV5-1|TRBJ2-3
CASSPLAGDRTDTQYF
TGCGCCAGCAGCCCCTTAGCGGGGGACCGCACAGATACGCAGTATTTT
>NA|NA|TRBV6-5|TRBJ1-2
CASRDRGYGYTF
TGTGCCAGCAGGGACCGGGGCTATGGCTACACCTTC
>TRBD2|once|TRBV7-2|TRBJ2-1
CASSRGLAGASSYNEQFF
TGTGCCAGCAGCCGGGGACTAGCGGGGGCGAGCTCCTACAATGAGCAGTTCTTC
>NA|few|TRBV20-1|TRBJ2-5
CSAPPPGSTQYF
TGCAGTGCACCTCCTCCAGGGTCGACCCAGTACTTC